This record concerns one TCR beta chain sequence. The specificity of this receptor is unknown. There are no base qualities to consult, and no much larger clone falls within one base. V sheds 7 bases and J sheds 4 bases, leaving 15 bases between their ends. The CDR3, cysteine through phenylalanine, is 14 amino acids long. Only the CDR3 DNA stays, 42 bases, in frame from base 1. CDR1 and CDR2 (KGHDR, SFDVKD) derive from the germline V gene. This specimen comes from a study of naive and memory T cell subsets (dated by TCRdb to the late 2010s). Some background on the complete study: An open-source, UMI-based TCR alpha and beta sequencing pipeline was applied to sorted naive and memory peripheral blood T cell subsets. RNA was DNase-treated and reverse transcribed with TCR constant-region primers, mostly using SuperScript III. The functional CMV T cell responses agreed completely with IgG serology results. Here is what the overall study found, with its caveats: Each clonotype was defined as a single alpha or beta chain sequence rather than as a paired alpha/beta receptor. After error correction, over 85% of naive TCR sequences appeared only once, giving much steeper abundance distributions than memory subsets. Gini index rose and Shannon and inverse Simpson diversity fell from naive through CM, EM and EMRA in both CD4 and CD8 cells. TCR abundance followed a power law with an exponent that was different for naive and memory subsets but consistent across the three individuals. RNA-based TCR counts may be influenced by expression changes linked to T cell activation and differentiation. The repertoire findings for the naive and memory subsets could not be validated against a ground truth, as none was available.

TCR alpha and beta chain libraries were amplified separately from the second PCR step onward. To determine each donor's CMV status, fresh PBMCs were stimulated overnight with CMV viral lysate, and IFNgamma production from CD4+ T cells was then assessed. CD4 T cells were positively selected with Miltenyi beads, followed by positive selection of CD8 T cells from the CD4-negative fraction. Cells were stained for CD3, CD4, CD8, CD45RA, CD27 and a live/dead dye and were sorted on a BD Aria II into four subsets based on CD45RA and CD27. A few healthy volunteers provided blood, and the blood of each volunteer was split into CD4 and CD8 T cells and then into four differentiation subsets. Approximately 130 ml of peripheral blood was drawn per donor, and PBMC were isolated by Ficoll-Paque PLUS density-gradient centrifugation. Sorted cells were lysed in RLT buffer, after which RNA was extracted using a Qiagen RNeasy kit and stored at -80 degrees C.

Library construction relied on UMI-ligation and nested PCR. The beta constant-region primer was an equimolar mix of two oligonucleotides covering both TRBC1 and TRBC2. The ligated cDNA went through four rounds of PCR with nested alpha and beta constant-region primers together with the SP2 primer. A single-stranded oligonucleotide carrying the SP2 primer and a 12-nucleotide UMI was ligated to the 3' end of the cDNA by T4 RNA ligase 1. Incubation of the ligation reaction lasted roughly 18-24 hours at 16 degrees C. PCR2 was typically run as a SYBR Green qPCR and stopped at a predetermined threshold to prevent over-amplification. Every purification after the first one was done using Agencourt AMPure XP magnetic beads. Library amounts were measured by Qubit and library quality was assessed on a TapeStation, where the main peak was expected at around 650 bp. Pooled libraries were sequenced on an Illumina MiSeq using v2 2x251 paired-end kits, and typically roughly 0.85-2.1 million reads were obtained per sample. Each sample library was pooled at roughly 4 nM, and roughly 4.5-7.5% PhiX was included to improve cluster recognition. In the authors' own workflow: Decombinator assigned V and J genes to Demultiplexor-processed FASTQ reads by tag matching, allowing a single base-pair mismatch. Collapsinator relied on UMIs to fix sequencing errors as well as frequency errors caused by PCR heterogeneity. TCRs were translated and CDR3s were extracted from the conserved cysteine to the FGXG phenylalanine by CDR3Translator, with non-productive sequences being flagged. Gini, Shannon entropy and inverse Simpson indices were calculated on repertoires that had been subsampled to equal numbers of UMI-defined TCRs. Power-law fits to clonotype abundance distributions were performed by maximum likelihood within the linear range. When run on a single naive CD8 sample, MIGEC and the pipeline yielded similar UMI counts, similar unique TCR numbers and similar clonal distributions. A set of several thousand CMV-associated CDR3 sequences, compiled from VDJdb and a published dataset, was used to search the repertoires. TCRdb reworked the public reads: Q25 trimming with fastp, MiXCR clone assembly, productive beta chains retained. Each record represents a unique CDR3 protein, reported with the most common genes and DNA among its rows. The V and J calls follow TCRdb's processing rather than the paper's. The sample profile shows some 17,000 distinct CDR3 sequences; roughly 8.7% of them were found once. Around 23% of the sample comes from the top ten.

The source material was central memory CD8+ T cells from blood. The cell subset or site label on this specimen signifies: central memory, CD45RA- CD27+. This receptor was obtained from a human donor in good health. The V gene is TRBV24-1 and the J gene is TRBJ1-1; TRBD1 is a possible D gene, resting on 5 matching bases. This receptor has the CDR3 CATRANQGFTEAFF. The nucleotide sequence reads as follows: TGTGCCACCAGAGCAAATCAGGGCTTCACTGAAGCTTTCTTT.